The present entry profiles one T cell receptor (beta chain) with its context. Assay: immunoSEQ multiplex PCR; the TCRdb copy retains only in-frame clones and omits some. The data show 80,000 to 100,000 clones, around 96% seen once. This entry comes from a study of technical replicates of blood from a few donors. CDR3 length equals 15 residues. The V and J ends lost 1 base and 4 bases respectively, with 14 bases between them. Per germline, CDR1 MDHEN and CDR2 SYDVKM. The receptor's source is a human donor in good health. The rearrangement uses TRBV28 and TRBJ2-7; the D gene is possibly TRBD1 (5 bases). The source material was T cells isolated from PBMCs. The CDR3 here is CASSLSAGFLYEQYF. The CDR3 DNA follows: TGTGCCAGCAGTTTATCAGCAGGGTTCTTGTACGAGCAGTACTTC.